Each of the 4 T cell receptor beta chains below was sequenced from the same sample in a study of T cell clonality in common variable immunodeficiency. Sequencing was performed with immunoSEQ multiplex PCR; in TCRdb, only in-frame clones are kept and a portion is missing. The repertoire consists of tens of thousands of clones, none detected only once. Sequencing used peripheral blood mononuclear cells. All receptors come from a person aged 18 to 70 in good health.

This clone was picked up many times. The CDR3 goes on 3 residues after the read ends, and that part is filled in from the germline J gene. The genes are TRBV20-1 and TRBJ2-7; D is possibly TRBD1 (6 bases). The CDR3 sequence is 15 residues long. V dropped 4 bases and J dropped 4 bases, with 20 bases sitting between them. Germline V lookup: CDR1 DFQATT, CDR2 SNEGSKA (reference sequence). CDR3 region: CSANIGQLPSYEQYF. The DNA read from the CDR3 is TGCAGTGCTAATATCGGACAGCTTCCCTCTTACGAG.

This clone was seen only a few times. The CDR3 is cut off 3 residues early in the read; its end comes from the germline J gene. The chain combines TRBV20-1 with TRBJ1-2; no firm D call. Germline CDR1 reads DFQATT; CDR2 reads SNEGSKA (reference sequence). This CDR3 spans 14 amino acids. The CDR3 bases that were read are TGCAGTGCTAGAAAAGCGGGAGAACCCTACGAC. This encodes CSARKAGEPYD. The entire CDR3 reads CSARKAGEPYDYTF.

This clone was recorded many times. Here the CDR3 reads CASSGAAEGYNEQFF. Partial CDR3 DNA: TGTGCCAGCAGTGGGGCCGCCGAGGGCTACAATGAG. The chain combines TRBV6-1 with TRBJ2-1, with D possibly matching TRBD2 (5 bases). The read falls 3 residues short of the CDR3 end, and the missing part is taken from the germline J gene. Germline assignment: CDR1 MNHNS and CDR2 SASEGT. V gave up 4 bases and J gave up 3 bases, with 13 bases separating them. The CDR3 runs to 15 residues.

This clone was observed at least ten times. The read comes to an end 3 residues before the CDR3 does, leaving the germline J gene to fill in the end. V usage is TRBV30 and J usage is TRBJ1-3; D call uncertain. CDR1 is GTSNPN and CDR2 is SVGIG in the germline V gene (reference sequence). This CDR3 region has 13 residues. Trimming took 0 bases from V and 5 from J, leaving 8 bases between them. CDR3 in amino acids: CAWSVRGRNTIYF. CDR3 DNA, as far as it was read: TGTGCCTGGAGTGTACGGGGTAGAAACACC.